What follows is one T cell receptor (beta chain) and its context. No antigen is known for it. The data were taken from a study of T cell responses to AZD1222 COVID-19 vaccine. The germline V and J ends were trimmed by 4 bases and 8 bases, with 20 bases remaining between them. This CDR3 has 15 amino acids. The germline V gene encodes CDR1 GTSNPN and CDR2 SVGIG (reference sequence). Study results and caveats: Repertoire sampling happened only post peak T cell response.

Clones were sequenced by immunoSEQ multiplex PCR, and TCRdb holds only the in-frame ones, with some missing. The sample lists around 160,000 clones; approximately 90% were seen once. The chain combines TRBV30 with TRBJ1-4; tentatively, D is TRBD1 (6 bases). This receptor was identified in an adult who received the AZD1222 COVID-19 vaccine. Sequencing used peripheral blood, obtained 28 days after the second AZD1222 dose. The CDR3 bases are TGTGCCTGGACACCCCCGACCTTAAGGGGGGAAAAACTGTTTTTT. Encoded protein: CAWTPPTLRGEKLFF.